The clone carrying this T cell receptor (beta chain) was detected ten times or more. As yet, its antigen is unknown. After removal of 0 bases from V and 0 bases from J, the junction contained 2 bases not matched to a gene. This CDR3 is built from 15 residues. CDR1 is SGDLS and CDR2 is YYNGEE in the germline V gene. Full-length variable regions came from constant-region reverse primers plus semi-nested Nested Universal Primer A PCR. One entry per CDR3 protein results from TCRdb running MiXCR on the 5' RACE reads. The sample yields over 40,000 distinct CDR3 sequences, around a fifth seen once. Tregs were sorted as CD4+CD25+CD127-/low cells. Notes on the study in general: Tumor-infiltrating Treg TCR alpha and beta sequences overlapped most with tumor naive CD4+ T cells, then blood naive. Tumor memory CD4+ T cell TCR gene usage clustered with blood and lymph node memory CD4+ cells and lymph node naive CD4+ cells. The larger cohort examined one V-J beta rearrangement, not whole repertoires.

Sequenced sample: Tregs sorted from a lymph node. The receptor comes from a female donor with breast cancer. V usage is TRBV9 and J usage is TRBJ2-7, with 8 bases that match TRBD2. Written as DNA, the CDR3 is TGTGCCAGCAGCGTAGGGGGACTAGGCTCCTACGAGCAGTACTTC. Translating gives CASSVGGLGSYEQYF.